Listed below are T cell receptor beta chains from one sample, sequenced in a study of molecular identifiers for immune sequencing clone quantification. TCRdb called the PCR reads again in MiXCR, with one record for every CDR3 protein. The repertoire includes over 550,000 distinct CDR3 sequences, about 25% of them detected once, and 0.7% to 0.95% sits in the top ten. The sequencing input was naive CD8+ T cells from blood, with Jurkat cell RNA spiked in. These TCRs come from a human donor in good health. Some libraries in this study had Jurkat cell RNA spiked in. The conserved cysteine and the conserved F or W are not part of the CDR3 here. D genes are given only for firm matches.

d_call | cdr3_length | j_call | v_call | cdr3_aa
- | 13 | TRBJ2-7 | TRBV4-1 | ASSQVGPVGNEQY
- | 11 | TRBJ1-1 | TRBV10-3 | AISEFATPEAF
- | 10 | TRBJ2-1 | TRBV20-1 | SARVVSNEQF
- | 15 | TRBJ1-3 | TRBV4-1 | ASSQVALVSSGSTIY
- | 13 | TRBJ1-1 | TRBV9 | ASGETVQGLGEAF
TRBD2 | 14 | TRBJ2-7 | TRBV6-2/TRBV6-3 | ASSYSVSSGGYEQY
- | 14 | TRBJ1-5 | TRBV5-1 | ASSLEPAGSNQPQH
- | 12 | TRBJ2-4 | TRBV4-3 | ASSQDQGQAIQY
TRBD2 | 12 | TRBJ2-3 | TRBV5-6 | ASSPGGTPDTQY
- | 9 | TRBJ2-1 | TRBV6-5 | ASSFYDEQF
- | 14 | TRBJ2-2 | TRBV7-9 | ASTHPGGVATGELF
- | 12 | TRBJ1-4 | TRBV15 | ATSSPQVDEKLF
- | 13 | TRBJ1-5 | TRBV27 | ASSSSRTGNQPQH
TRBD2 | 14 | TRBJ2-7 | TRBV12-3/TRBV12-4 | ASSGGGLAGAYEQY
- | 14 | TRBJ2-3 | TRBV9 | ASSARTKFSTDTQY
- | 11 | TRBJ2-5 | TRBV7-6 | ASKSLTVETQY
- | 12 | TRBJ2-7 | TRBV4-3 | ASSQGYEGDEQY
- | 12 | TRBJ1-6 | TRBV27 | ASSPVGGSSPLH
TRBD1 | 12 | TRBJ2-7 | TRBV29-1 | SVVDGTGPTGVY
- | 12 | TRBJ1-6 | TRBV11-3 | ASSLRGRNSPLH
TRBD1 | 15 | TRBJ2-4 | TRBV6-5 | ASSYGTGPLAKNIQY
TRBD1 | 14 | TRBJ1-1 | TRBV9 | ASSLGQGAWDTEAF
- | 12 | TRBJ1-2 | TRBV16 | ASSQSRLDYGYT
- | 13 | TRBJ1-6 | TRBV6-5 | ASSYLQWAGSPLH
- | 13 | TRBJ1-3 | TRBV6-5 | ASSYTPLSGNTIY
TRBD1 | 12 | TRBJ2-3 | TRBV29-1 | SVLGTGSFDTQY
- | 16 | TRBJ2-6 | TRBV11-1 | ASSPIWHELSGANVLT
- | 13 | TRBJ2-2 | TRBV7-6 | ASSSLGANTGELF
- | 11 | TRBJ1-1 | TRBV6-5 | ASRPTEYTEAF
- | 17 | TRBJ2-1 | TRBV4-3 | ASSQDRTPGVAVYNEQF
TRBD2 | 13 | TRBJ2-1 | TRBV15 | ATSRVAGEYNEQF
TRBD2 | 13 | TRBJ2-1 | TRBV9 | ASSAQAGLYNEQF
- | 11 | TRBJ2-5 | TRBV6-5 | ASSYGLKETQY
- | 11 | TRBJ1-1 | TRBV27 | ASSPSWSTEAF
- | 12 | TRBJ1-2 | TRBV3-1 | ASSADGANYGYT
- | 11 | TRBJ1-1 | TRBV7-2 | ASSIRTVDGAF
TRBD1 | 15 | TRBJ1-1 | TRBV19 | ASSIAGTGGADTEAF
TRBD1 | 13 | TRBJ2-7 | TRBV7-9 | ASSSGQDLSYEQY
- | 10 | TRBJ2-7 | TRBV20-1 | SAPAGSYEQY
TRBD1 | 14 | TRBJ2-7 | TRBV27 | ASSLSGQGNTYEQY
- | 13 | TRBJ2-5 | TRBV13 | ASSLTGLRRETQY
- | 13 | TRBJ2-3 | TRBV20-1 | SARAAEENTDTQY
- | 12 | TRBJ2-7 | TRBV4-1 | ASSQGLQTYEQY
- | 12 | TRBJ2-1 | TRBV6-2/TRBV6-3 | ASSYGGAYNEQV
- | 13 | TRBJ2-5 | TRBV20-1 | SARPRGPRRETQY
- | 14 | TRBJ1-5 | TRBV4-1 | ASSQEQGGRNQPQH
- | 12 | TRBJ2-1 | TRBV7-9 | ASSLSPSWNEQF
- | 13 | TRBJ2-5 | TRBV4-1 | TSSPRRTGQEAQY
- | 10 | TRBJ2-7 | TRBV12-3/TRBV12-4 | ASRFPGSEQY
TRBD2 | 10 | TRBJ2-7 | TRBV30 | AWTSGAYEQY
- | 11 | TRBJ2-2 | TRBV4-2 | ASSPDNTGELF
- | 13 | TRBJ2-3 | TRBV19 | ASSETSSSTDTQY
- | 12 | TRBJ1-1 | TRBV28 | ASSSWGQGTEAF
TRBD2 | 12 | TRBJ2-7 | TRBV13 | ASSLGSGSSEQY